This entry describes one T cell receptor beta chain. Its antigen is still unknown. No quality values exist for individual bases; no much larger clone is one base distant. Receptor amplification or capture employed multiplex PCR. TCRdb records Illumina HiSeq 4000 as the sequencer. CDR3 regions were amplified by Arm-PCR with iRepertoire HTBI primers to construct TCR beta libraries. Before sequencing, the PCR products went through gel purification. In the authors' own workflow: A total of around 66 TRBV and 14 TRBJ segments were identified across samples and were used for gene usage analysis of CDR3 amino acid clonotypes. COPE and FqMerger were used to merge the filtered high-quality paired reads into contigs. BLAST was used to align contigs to IMGT TRBV, TRBD and TRBJ reference genes, and CDR3 was defined according to IMGT. Any clonotype with a frequency above 0.1% was counted as a highly expanded clone. Shannon entropy served as the measure of repertoire diversity, while the Gini coefficient captured V-J evenness. Public clonotypes were defined as clonotypes shared by more than one individual. Through fastp at Q25 and MiXCR, TCRdb rebuilt clones from the public reads, retaining in-frame beta chains. Every CDR3 protein is listed once, alongside the most common genes and DNA of its rows. The V and J calls, along with clone size, are taken from TCRdb and not from the paper's own processing. This sample is represented by around 400,000 distinct CDR3 sequences; around 20% of them were singletons. Approximately 26% of the sample comes from the top ten.

This entry comes from a study of regulatory T cells in long-lasting Graves disease (dated by TCRdb to the early 2020s). Notes on the research overall: Persistent Graves' disease was defined as persistently positive TSH receptor autoantibodies together with antithyroid drug treatment for over 5 years. A total of 33 samples were covered by TCR sequencing, comprising about 13 persistent and roughly 20 newly diagnosed Graves' disease patients. In the clinical cohort, patients with persistent Graves' disease had used antithyroid drugs for an average of roughly ten years. The study was conducted in China and was registered as a clinical trial. Persistent Graves' disease patients were compared with newly diagnosed Graves' disease patients by peripheral blood TCR sequencing and RNA sequencing. Results and caveats for the whole study, not just this receptor: Only the TCR beta chain was sequenced and analyzed. Only peripheral blood was studied, because thyroid tissue, the primary lesion, was inaccessible. Patients with persistent disease shared more public clonotypes (about 2,900) than newly diagnosed patients did (966). TRBV28, TRBJ1-2 and TRBJ2-5 were preferentially used in persistent disease, while TRBV20-1 and TRBJ2-1 were favored in newly diagnosed disease. Lower TCR Shannon entropy and fewer highly expanded clones were observed in persistent Graves' disease patients than in newly diagnosed patients, which suggested clonal expansion. The authors noted that the small sample size was a limitation that may lower accuracy.

What the time point label conveys for this sample: persistent/refractory GD, antithyroid drugs over 5 years with positive TRAb. RNA was extracted from PBMCs in TRIzol for both TCR sequencing and RNA sequencing. Graves' disease was diagnosed according to American Thyroid Association guidelines. The patients came from an endocrinology department in Xi'an, China. Each patient gave about 8.1 milliliters of peripheral blood, collected in an EDTA anticoagulant tube. Ficoll Paque Plus density gradient separation was used to isolate PBMCs, and no further T cell sorting was done. An Agilent 2100 Bioanalyzer and agarose gel were used to check RNA quality, and a NanoDrop 2000 was used to measure RNA concentration. The CDR3 sequence holds 15 residues, the cysteine and phenylalanine included. Just the 45-base CDR3 DNA is kept, in frame starting at base 1. According to the germline V gene, CDR1 reads SGHTA and CDR2 reads FQGNSA. V has 1 base trimmed and J has 8 bases trimmed; junction bases matching no gene number 10.

The chain is assembled from TRBV7-2 and TRBJ1-2; 7 bases in the middle match TRBD1. The input for sequencing was peripheral blood mononuclear cells (PBMCs), taken when the disease was refractory, from a patient treated with antithyroid drugs. The TCR comes from a female donor with Graves disease. The DNA sequence is given as TGTGCCAGCAGCTTAGATGGACAGGCAGTTATCGGCTACACCTTC. It translates to CASSLDGQAVIGYTF.